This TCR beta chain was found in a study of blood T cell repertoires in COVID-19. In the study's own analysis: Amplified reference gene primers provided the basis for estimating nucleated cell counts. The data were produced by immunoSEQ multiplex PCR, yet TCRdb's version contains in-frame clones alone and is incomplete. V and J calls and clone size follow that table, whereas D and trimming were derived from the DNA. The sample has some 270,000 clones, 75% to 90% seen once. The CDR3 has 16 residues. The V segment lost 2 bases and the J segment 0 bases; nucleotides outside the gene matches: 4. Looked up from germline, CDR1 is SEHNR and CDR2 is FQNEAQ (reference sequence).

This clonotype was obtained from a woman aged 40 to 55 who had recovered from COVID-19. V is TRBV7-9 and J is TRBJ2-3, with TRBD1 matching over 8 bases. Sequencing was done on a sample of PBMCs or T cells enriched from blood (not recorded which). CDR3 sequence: CASSLWTGTSTDTQYF. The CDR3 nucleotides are TGTGCCAGCAGCTTATGGACAGGGACTAGCACAGATACGCAGTATTTT.